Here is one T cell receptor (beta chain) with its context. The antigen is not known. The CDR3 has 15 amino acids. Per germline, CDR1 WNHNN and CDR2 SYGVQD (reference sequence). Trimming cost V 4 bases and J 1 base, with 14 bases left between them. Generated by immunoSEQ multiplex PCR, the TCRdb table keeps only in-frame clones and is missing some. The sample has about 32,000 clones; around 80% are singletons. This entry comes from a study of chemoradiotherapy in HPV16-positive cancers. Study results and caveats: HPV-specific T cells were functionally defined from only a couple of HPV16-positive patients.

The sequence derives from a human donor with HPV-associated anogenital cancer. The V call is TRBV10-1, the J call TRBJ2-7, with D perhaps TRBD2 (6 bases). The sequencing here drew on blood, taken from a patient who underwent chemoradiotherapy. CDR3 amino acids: CASSALGTQSYEQYF. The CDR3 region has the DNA TGCGCCAGCAGTGCCTTGGGGACTCAGTCCTACGAGCAGTACTTC.